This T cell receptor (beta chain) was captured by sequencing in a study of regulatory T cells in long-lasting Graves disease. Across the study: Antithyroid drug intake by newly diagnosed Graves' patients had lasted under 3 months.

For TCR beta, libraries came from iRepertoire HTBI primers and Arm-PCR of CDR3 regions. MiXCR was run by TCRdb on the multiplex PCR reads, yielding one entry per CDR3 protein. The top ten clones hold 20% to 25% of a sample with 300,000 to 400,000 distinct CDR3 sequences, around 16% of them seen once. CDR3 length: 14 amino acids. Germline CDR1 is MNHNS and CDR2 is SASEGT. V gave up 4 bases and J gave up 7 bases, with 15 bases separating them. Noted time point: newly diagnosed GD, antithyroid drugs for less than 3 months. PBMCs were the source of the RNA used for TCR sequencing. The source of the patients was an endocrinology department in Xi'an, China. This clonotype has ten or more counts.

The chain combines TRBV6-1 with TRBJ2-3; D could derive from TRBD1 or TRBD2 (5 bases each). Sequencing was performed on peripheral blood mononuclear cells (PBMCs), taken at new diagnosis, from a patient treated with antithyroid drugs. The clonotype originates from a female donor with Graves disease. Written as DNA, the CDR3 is TGTGCCAGCAGTGGCGATGGGGGTAAGAATACGCAGTATTTT. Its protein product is CASSGDGGKNTQYF.